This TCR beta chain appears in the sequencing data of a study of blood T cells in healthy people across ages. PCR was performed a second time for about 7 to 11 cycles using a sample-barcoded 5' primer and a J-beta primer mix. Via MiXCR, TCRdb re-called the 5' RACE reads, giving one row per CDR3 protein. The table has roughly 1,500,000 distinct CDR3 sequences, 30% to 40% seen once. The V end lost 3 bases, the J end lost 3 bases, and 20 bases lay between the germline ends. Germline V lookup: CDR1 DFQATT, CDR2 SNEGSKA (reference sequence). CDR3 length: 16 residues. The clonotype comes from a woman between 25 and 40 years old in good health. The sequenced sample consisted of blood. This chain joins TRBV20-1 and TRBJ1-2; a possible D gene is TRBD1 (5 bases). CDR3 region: CSARVVRSWGDYGYTF. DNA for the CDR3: TGCAGTGCTAGGGTGGTGCGATCGTGGGGGGACTATGGCTACACCTTC.